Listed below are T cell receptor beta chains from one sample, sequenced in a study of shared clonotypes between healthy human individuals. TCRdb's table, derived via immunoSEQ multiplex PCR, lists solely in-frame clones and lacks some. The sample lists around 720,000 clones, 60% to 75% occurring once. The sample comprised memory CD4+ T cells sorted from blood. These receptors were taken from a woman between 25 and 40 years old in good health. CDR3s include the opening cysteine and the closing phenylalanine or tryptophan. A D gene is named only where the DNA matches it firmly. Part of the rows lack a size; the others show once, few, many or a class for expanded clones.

CDR3aa: CASSWSRGGSNQPQHF; CDR3nt: TGTGCCAGCAGTTGGTCTAGGGGAGGAAGCAATCAGCCCCAGCATTTT; abundance: -; v_gene: TRBV6-5; d_gene: -; j_gene: TRBJ1-5
CDR3aa: CASSPHTSGETQYF; CDR3nt: TGTGCCAGCAGTCCTCATACTAGCGGAGAGACCCAGTACTTC; abundance: -; v_gene: TRBV27; d_gene: TRBD2; j_gene: TRBJ2-5
CDR3aa: CASSLVLAGTYNEQFF; CDR3nt: TGCGCCAGCAGCTTGGTTCTAGCGGGAACCTACAATGAGCAGTTCTTC; abundance: -; v_gene: TRBV5-1; d_gene: TRBD2; j_gene: TRBJ2-1
CDR3aa: CASSSSDSHNEQFF; CDR3nt: TGTGCCAGCAGCTCTAGCGACAGCCACAATGAGCAGTTCTTC; abundance: few; v_gene: TRBV11-3; d_gene: -; j_gene: TRBJ2-1
CDR3aa: CASSEGIDSYEQYF; CDR3nt: TGTGCCAGCAGTGAAGGAATAGACTCCTACGAGCAGTACTTC; abundance: -; v_gene: TRBV6-1; d_gene: -; j_gene: TRBJ2-7
CDR3aa: CAGAGDQETQYF; CDR3nt: TGTGCCGGAGCGGGAGACCAAGAGACCCAGTACTTC; abundance: -; v_gene: TRBV2; d_gene: TRBD2; j_gene: TRBJ2-5
CDR3aa: CASSQGPRDQPQHF; CDR3nt: TGCGCCAGCAGCCAAGGCCCGAGGGATCAGCCCCAGCATTTT; abundance: -; v_gene: TRBV4-1; d_gene: -; j_gene: TRBJ1-5
CDR3aa: CASSQRQESYEQYF; CDR3nt: TGTGCCAGCAGCCAAAGACAGGAGTCCTACGAGCAGTACTTC; abundance: -; v_gene: TRBV5-8; d_gene: -; j_gene: TRBJ2-7
CDR3aa: CATSVGSTNYGYTF; CDR3nt: TGTGCCACCAGCGTTGGGAGTACCAACTATGGCTACACCTTC; abundance: -; v_gene: TRBV15; d_gene: -; j_gene: TRBJ1-2
CDR3aa: CASSYGRQQFF; CDR3nt: TGTGCCAGCAGTTACGGCCGACAGCAGTTCTTC; abundance: -; v_gene: TRBV6-5; d_gene: -; j_gene: TRBJ2-1
CDR3aa: CASSMAYQPQHF; CDR3nt: TGTGCCAGTAGTATGGCCTATCAGCCCCAGCATTTT; abundance: once; v_gene: TRBV19; d_gene: -; j_gene: TRBJ1-5
CDR3aa: CASSSPLAGGLDTQYF; CDR3nt: TGTGCCAGCAGTTCTCCTCTAGCGGGAGGGTTGGATACGCAGTATTTT; abundance: -; v_gene: TRBV27; d_gene: TRBD2; j_gene: TRBJ2-3
CDR3aa: CASSPPGGVTGELFF; CDR3nt: TGTGCCAGCAGCCCTCCCGGGGGCGTTACCGGGGAGCTGTTTTTT; abundance: -; v_gene: TRBV7-9; d_gene: -; j_gene: TRBJ2-2
CDR3aa: CASSLGQGASEQYF; CDR3nt: TGTGCCAGCAGTTTAGGGCAGGGGGCATCCGAGCAGTACTTC; abundance: few; v_gene: TRBV28; d_gene: TRBD1; j_gene: TRBJ2-7
CDR3aa: CASSFSGESYEQYF; CDR3nt: TGTGCCAGCAGTTTTAGCGGAGAGTCCTACGAGCAGTACTTC; abundance: few; v_gene: TRBV2; d_gene: -; j_gene: TRBJ2-7
CDR3aa: CASRGVRGNQPQHF; CDR3nt: TGTGCCAGCAGGGGGGTCCGGGGCAATCAGCCCCAGCATTTT; abundance: -; v_gene: TRBV28; d_gene: -; j_gene: TRBJ1-5
CDR3aa: CAWSEQANYGYTF; CDR3nt: TGTGCCTGGAGTGAACAGGCGAACTATGGCTACACCTTC; abundance: many; v_gene: TRBV30; d_gene: -; j_gene: TRBJ1-2
CDR3aa: CSGTGQRSSYEQYF; CDR3nt: TGCAGCGGAACGGGACAACGGAGCTCCTACGAGCAGTACTTC; abundance: -; v_gene: TRBV29-1; d_gene: -; j_gene: TRBJ2-7
CDR3aa: CSVGKLGQGKTGELFF; CDR3nt: TGCAGCGTTGGTAAATTGGGACAGGGGAAAACCGGGGAGCTGTTTTTT; abundance: -; v_gene: TRBV29-1; d_gene: TRBD1; j_gene: TRBJ2-2
CDR3aa: CASSISQIMNTEAFF; CDR3nt: TGTGCCAGTAGTATATCACAGATCATGAACACTGAAGCTTTCTTT; abundance: -; v_gene: TRBV19; d_gene: -; j_gene: TRBJ1-1
CDR3aa: CASSQLGLEREFF; CDR3nt: TGCGCCAGCAGTCAACTGGGGCTAGAAAGGGAGTTCTTC; abundance: -; v_gene: TRBV23-1; d_gene: -; j_gene: TRBJ2-1
CDR3aa: CSGQAKNTEAFF; CDR3nt: TGCAGCGGACAGGCGAAAAACACTGAAGCTTTCTTT; abundance: -; v_gene: TRBV29-1; d_gene: -; j_gene: TRBJ1-1
CDR3aa: CAWRRGSQETQYF; CDR3nt: TGTGCCTGGAGGCGGGGGAGCCAAGAGACCCAGTACTTC; abundance: many; v_gene: TRBV30; d_gene: TRBD2; j_gene: TRBJ2-5
CDR3aa: CASSGGRRDPNTDTQYF; CDR3nt: TGTGCCAGCAGCGGGGGCCGGCGGGACCCTAACACAGATACGCAGTATTTT; abundance: few; v_gene: TRBV27; d_gene: -; j_gene: TRBJ2-3
CDR3aa: CARKPSGNEQFF; CDR3nt: TGTGCCAGGAAACCCAGCGGCAATGAGCAGTTCTTC; abundance: -; v_gene: TRBV27; d_gene: -; j_gene: TRBJ2-1
CDR3aa: CASSDRVSTNEKLFF; CDR3nt: TGTGCCAGCAGTGACAGGGTATCAACTAATGAAAAACTGTTTTTT; abundance: -; v_gene: TRBV2; d_gene: -; j_gene: TRBJ1-4
CDR3aa: CASSSMAGSYEQYF; CDR3nt: TGTGCCAGCAGCTCAATGGCAGGCTCCTACGAGCAGTACTTC; abundance: -; v_gene: TRBV7-9; d_gene: -; j_gene: TRBJ2-7
CDR3aa: CASSTWANEKLFF; CDR3nt: TGTGCCAGCAGTACCTGGGCGAATGAAAAACTGTTTTTT; abundance: -; v_gene: TRBV27; d_gene: -; j_gene: TRBJ1-4
CDR3aa: CASSVRTGLKNTEAFF; CDR3nt: TGTGCCAGCAGTGTTAGGACAGGGCTTAAGAACACTGAAGCTTTCTTT; abundance: few; v_gene: TRBV28; d_gene: TRBD1; j_gene: TRBJ1-1
CDR3aa: CASSVGSYNEQFF; CDR3nt: TGTGCCAGCAGTGTGGGATCCTACAATGAGCAGTTCTTC; abundance: -; v_gene: TRBV28; d_gene: -; j_gene: TRBJ2-1
CDR3aa: CASSLGLAFMNTGELFF; CDR3nt: TGCGCCAGCAGCTTAGGACTAGCTTTTATGAACACCGGGGAGCTGTTTTTT; abundance: -; v_gene: TRBV5-1; d_gene: TRBD2; j_gene: TRBJ2-2
CDR3aa: CASSTRAQGAYEQYF; CDR3nt: TGTGCCAGCAGTACACGGGCCCAAGGGGCTTACGAGCAGTACTTC; abundance: -; v_gene: TRBV27; d_gene: -; j_gene: TRBJ2-7
CDR3aa: CASSIDLRDSTGELFF; CDR3nt: TGTGCCAGTAGTATAGATCTCAGGGATTCCACCGGGGAGCTGTTTTTT; abundance: -; v_gene: TRBV19; d_gene: -; j_gene: TRBJ2-2
CDR3aa: CASSLGHEGTGELFF; CDR3nt: TGCGCCAGCAGCTTGGGACATGAGGGCACCGGGGAGCTGTTTTTT; abundance: -; v_gene: TRBV5-1; d_gene: -; j_gene: TRBJ2-2
CDR3aa: CASSSADQPQHF; CDR3nt: TGTGCCAGCAGCTCAGCTGATCAGCCCCAGCATTTT; abundance: -; v_gene: TRBV7-9; d_gene: -; j_gene: TRBJ1-5
CDR3aa: CASSIRQGTVHEQFF; CDR3nt: TGTGCCAGTAGTATAAGACAGGGTACTGTCCATGAGCAGTTCTTC; abundance: -; v_gene: TRBV19; d_gene: TRBD1; j_gene: TRBJ2-1
CDR3aa: CASSQRDPPYEQYF; CDR3nt: TGTGCCAGCAGCCAACGGGACCCGCCCTACGAGCAGTACTTC; abundance: -; v_gene: TRBV7-8; d_gene: -; j_gene: TRBJ2-7
CDR3aa: CASSIGGSTLMAYEQYF; CDR3nt: TGTGCCAGCAGCATCGGAGGCTCTACCCTTATGGCCTACGAGCAGTACTTC; abundance: -; v_gene: TRBV7-9; d_gene: -; j_gene: TRBJ2-7
CDR3aa: CANAGVTDTQYF; CDR3nt: TGTGCCAATGCAGGGGTCACAGATACGCAGTATTTT; abundance: -; v_gene: TRBV2; d_gene: -; j_gene: TRBJ2-3
CDR3aa: CAISDRLAENTGELFF; CDR3nt: TGTGCCATCAGTGACCGACTAGCGGAAAACACCGGGGAGCTGTTTTTT; abundance: -; v_gene: TRBV10-3; d_gene: TRBD2; j_gene: TRBJ2-2
CDR3aa: CASSPREGLVFYGYTF; CDR3nt: TGTGCCAGCTCACCGAGGGAGGGATTGGTTTTTTATGGCTACACCTTC; abundance: -; v_gene: TRBV18; d_gene: -; j_gene: TRBJ1-2
CDR3aa: CASSYTGQNTEAFF; CDR3nt: TGTGCCAGCAGTTACACAGGACAGAACACTGAAGCTTTCTTT; abundance: -; v_gene: TRBV6-6; d_gene: -; j_gene: TRBJ1-1
CDR3aa: CASTQSAVGRGELFF; CDR3nt: TGTGCCAGCACCCAGTCCGCCGTCGGGCGTGGGGAGCTGTTTTTT; abundance: once; v_gene: TRBV28; d_gene: -; j_gene: TRBJ2-2
CDR3aa: CASNLGDRGLYTQYF; CDR3nt: TGTGCCAGCAACCTGGGGGACAGGGGGCTCTATACGCAGTATTTT; abundance: few; v_gene: TRBV28; d_gene: TRBD1; j_gene: TRBJ2-3
CDR3aa: CASSGRTGLTDTQYF; CDR3nt: TGTGCCAGCAGCGGGAGGACAGGGTTGACAGATACGCAGTATTTT; abundance: -; v_gene: TRBV5-6; d_gene: TRBD1; j_gene: TRBJ2-3
CDR3aa: CASRETRVGPQHF; CDR3nt: TGTGCCAGCAGGGAGACCAGGGTTGGGCCCCAGCATTTT; abundance: -; v_gene: TRBV6-1; d_gene: -; j_gene: TRBJ1-5
CDR3aa: CASSEYRYNYGYTF; CDR3nt: TGTGCCAGCAGTGAATATCGTTATAACTATGGCTACACCTTC; abundance: once; v_gene: TRBV25-1; d_gene: -; j_gene: TRBJ1-2
CDR3aa: CASSLANRNTEAFF; CDR3nt: TGCGCCAGCAGCTTGGCGAACCGGAACACTGAAGCTTTCTTT; abundance: -; v_gene: TRBV5-1; d_gene: -; j_gene: TRBJ1-1